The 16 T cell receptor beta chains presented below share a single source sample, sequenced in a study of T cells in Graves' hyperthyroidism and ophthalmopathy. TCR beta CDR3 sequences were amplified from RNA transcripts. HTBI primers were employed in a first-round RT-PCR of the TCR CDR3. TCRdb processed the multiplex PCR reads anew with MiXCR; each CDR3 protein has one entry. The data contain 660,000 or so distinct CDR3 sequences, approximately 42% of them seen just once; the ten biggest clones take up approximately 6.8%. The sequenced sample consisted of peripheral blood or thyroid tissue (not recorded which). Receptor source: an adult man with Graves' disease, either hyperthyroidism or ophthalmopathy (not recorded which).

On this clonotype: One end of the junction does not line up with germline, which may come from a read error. This chain's CDR3 is CASSRDPPTGFAVETQYF. For the CDR3, the DNA is TGTGCTAGCAGCCGAGACCCCCCGACAGGGTTTGCGGTGGAGACCCAGTACTTC. This sequence joins TRBV7-7 and TRBJ2-5, with TRBD1 identical over 7 bases. The CDR3 has 18 residues. Germline CDR1 SSHAT, CDR2 FNYEAQ (reference sequence).

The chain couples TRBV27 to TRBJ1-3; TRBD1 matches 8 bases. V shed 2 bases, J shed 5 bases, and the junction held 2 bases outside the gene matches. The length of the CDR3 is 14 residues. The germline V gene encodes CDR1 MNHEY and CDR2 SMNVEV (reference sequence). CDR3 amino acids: CASSLTGGRNTIYF. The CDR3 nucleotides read TGTGCCAGCAGTTTAACAGGGGGTAGAAACACCATATATTTT.

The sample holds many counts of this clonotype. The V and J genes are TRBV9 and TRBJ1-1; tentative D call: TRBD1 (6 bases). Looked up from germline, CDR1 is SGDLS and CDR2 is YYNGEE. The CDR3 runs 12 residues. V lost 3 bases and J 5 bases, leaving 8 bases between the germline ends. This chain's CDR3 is CASSAQGTEAFF. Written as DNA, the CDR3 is TGTGCCAGCAGCGCCCAGGGGACTGAAGCTTTCTTT.

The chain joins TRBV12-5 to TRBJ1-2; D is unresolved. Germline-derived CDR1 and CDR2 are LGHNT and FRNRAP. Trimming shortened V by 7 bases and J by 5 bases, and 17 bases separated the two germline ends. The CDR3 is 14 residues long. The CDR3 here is CASVDSSKMYGYTF. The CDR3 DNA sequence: TGTGCTAGTGTCGACTCCAGTAAGATGTATGGCTACACCTTC.

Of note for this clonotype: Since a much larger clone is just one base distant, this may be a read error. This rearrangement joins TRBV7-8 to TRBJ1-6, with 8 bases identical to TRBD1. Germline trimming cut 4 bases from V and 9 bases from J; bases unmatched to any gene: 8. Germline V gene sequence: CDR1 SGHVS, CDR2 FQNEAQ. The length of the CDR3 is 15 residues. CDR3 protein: CASSSEAGGLSPLHF. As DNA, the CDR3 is TGTGCCAGCAGCTCGGAGGCAGGGGGCCTTTCACCCCTCCACTTT.

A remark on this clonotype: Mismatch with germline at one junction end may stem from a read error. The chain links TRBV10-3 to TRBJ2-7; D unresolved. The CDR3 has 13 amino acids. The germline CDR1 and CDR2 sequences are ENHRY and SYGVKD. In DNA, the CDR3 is TGTGCCAGCAGTGAAAGTAAGTGGGCCGAGCAGTACTTC. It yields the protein CASSESKWAEQYF.

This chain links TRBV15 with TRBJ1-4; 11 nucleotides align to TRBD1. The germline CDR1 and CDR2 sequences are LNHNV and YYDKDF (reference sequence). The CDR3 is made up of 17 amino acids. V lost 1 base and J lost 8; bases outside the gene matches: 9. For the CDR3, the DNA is TGTGCCACCAGCAGAGTTGGGACAGGGGGGAGAGGCGAAAAACTGTTTTTT. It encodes CATSRVGTGGRGEKLFF.

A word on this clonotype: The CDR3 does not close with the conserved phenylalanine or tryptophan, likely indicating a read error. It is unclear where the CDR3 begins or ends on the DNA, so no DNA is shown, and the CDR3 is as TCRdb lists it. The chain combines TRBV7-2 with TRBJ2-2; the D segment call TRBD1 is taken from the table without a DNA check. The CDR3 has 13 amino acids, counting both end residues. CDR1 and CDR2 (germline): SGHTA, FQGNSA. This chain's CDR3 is CASSLIGGGRAAG.

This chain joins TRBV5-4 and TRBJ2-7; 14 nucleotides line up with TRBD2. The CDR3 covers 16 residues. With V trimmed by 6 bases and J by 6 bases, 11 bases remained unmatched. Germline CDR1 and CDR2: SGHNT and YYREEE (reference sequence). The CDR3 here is CASNKLGTSGSGEQYF. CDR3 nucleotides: TGTGCCAGCAACAAACTCGGGACTAGCGGGAGCGGCGAGCAGTACTTC.

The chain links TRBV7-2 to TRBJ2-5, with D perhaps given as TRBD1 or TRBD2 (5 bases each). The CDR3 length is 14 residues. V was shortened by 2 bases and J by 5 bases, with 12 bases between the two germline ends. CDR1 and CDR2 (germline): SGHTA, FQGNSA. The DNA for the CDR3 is TGTGCCAGCAGCTTAATTGGGGGTCAGGAGACCCAGTACTTC. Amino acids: CASSLIGGQETQYF.

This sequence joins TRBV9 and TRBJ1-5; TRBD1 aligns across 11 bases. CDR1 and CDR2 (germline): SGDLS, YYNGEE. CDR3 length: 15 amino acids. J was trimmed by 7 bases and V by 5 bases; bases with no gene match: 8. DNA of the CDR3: TGTGCCAGCAGTAAGACGAGGACAGGGGGCCAGCCCCAGCATTTT. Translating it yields CASSKTRTGGQPQHF.

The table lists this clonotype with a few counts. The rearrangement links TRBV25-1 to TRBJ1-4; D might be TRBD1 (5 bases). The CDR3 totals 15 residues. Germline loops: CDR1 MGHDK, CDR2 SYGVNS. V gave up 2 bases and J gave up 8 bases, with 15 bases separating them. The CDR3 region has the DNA TGTGCCAGCAGTGAAGCCCGGACCAAGGGGGAAAAACTGTTTTTT. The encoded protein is CASSEARTKGEKLFF.

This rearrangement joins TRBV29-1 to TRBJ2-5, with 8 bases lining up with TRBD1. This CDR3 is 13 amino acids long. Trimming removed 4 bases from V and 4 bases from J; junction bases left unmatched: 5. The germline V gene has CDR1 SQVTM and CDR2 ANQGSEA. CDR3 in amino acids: CSVARGQGETQYF. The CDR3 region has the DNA TGCAGCGTTGCCAGGGGGCAGGGAGAGACCCAGTACTTC.

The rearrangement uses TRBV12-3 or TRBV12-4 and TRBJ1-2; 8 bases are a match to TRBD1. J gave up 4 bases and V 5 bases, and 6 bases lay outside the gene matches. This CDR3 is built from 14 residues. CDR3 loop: CASSGQGDAYGYTF. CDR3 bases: TGTGCCAGCAGTGGACAGGGTGACGCCTATGGCTACACCTTC.

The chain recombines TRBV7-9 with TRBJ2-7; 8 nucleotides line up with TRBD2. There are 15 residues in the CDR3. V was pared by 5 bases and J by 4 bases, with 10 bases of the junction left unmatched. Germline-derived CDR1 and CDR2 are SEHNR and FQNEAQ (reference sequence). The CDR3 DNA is TGTGCCAGCAGCCCTCAAACTAGCGGCCCATACGAGCAGTACTTC. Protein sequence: CASSPQTSGPYEQYF. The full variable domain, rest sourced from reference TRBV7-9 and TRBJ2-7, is DTGVSQNPRHKITKRGQNVTFRCDPISEHNRLYWYRQTLGQGPEFLTYFQNEAQLEKSRLLSDRFSAERPKGSFSTLEIQRTEQGDSAMYLCASSPQTSGPYEQYFGPGTRLTVT.

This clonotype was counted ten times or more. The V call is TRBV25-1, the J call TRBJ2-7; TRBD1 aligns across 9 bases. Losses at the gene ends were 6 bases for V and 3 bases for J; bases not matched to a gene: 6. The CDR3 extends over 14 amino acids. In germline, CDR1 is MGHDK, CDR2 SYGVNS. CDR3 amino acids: CASRGDRDDYEQYF. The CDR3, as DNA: TGTGCCAGCAGGGGGGACAGGGACGACTACGAGCAGTACTTC.